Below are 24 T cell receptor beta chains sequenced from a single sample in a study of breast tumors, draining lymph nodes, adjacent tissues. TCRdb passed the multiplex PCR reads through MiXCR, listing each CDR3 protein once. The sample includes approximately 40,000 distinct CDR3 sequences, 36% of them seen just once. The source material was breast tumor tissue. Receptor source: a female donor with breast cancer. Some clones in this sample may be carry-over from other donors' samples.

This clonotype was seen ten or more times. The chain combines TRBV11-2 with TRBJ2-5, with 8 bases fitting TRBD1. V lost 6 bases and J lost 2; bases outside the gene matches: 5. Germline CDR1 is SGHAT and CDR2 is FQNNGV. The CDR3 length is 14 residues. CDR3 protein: CASRQTGEQETQYF. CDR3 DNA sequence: TGTGCCAGCAGACAGACAGGGGAACAAGAGACCCAGTACTTC.

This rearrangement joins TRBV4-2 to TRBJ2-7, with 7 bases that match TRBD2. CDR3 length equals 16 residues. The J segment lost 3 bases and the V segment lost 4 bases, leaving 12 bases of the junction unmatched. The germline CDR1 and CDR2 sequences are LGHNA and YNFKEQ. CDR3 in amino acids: CASSPLAGQRLYEQYF. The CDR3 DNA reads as TGTGCCAGCAGCCCCTTAGCGGGCCAGAGGCTCTACGAGCAGTACTTC.

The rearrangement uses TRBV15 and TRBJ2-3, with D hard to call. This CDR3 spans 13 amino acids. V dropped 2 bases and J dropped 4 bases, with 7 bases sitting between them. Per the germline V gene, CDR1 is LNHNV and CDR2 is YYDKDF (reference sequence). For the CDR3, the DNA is TGTGCCACCAGCAGAAAAGATTCAGATACGCAGTATTTT. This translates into CATSRKDSDTQYF.

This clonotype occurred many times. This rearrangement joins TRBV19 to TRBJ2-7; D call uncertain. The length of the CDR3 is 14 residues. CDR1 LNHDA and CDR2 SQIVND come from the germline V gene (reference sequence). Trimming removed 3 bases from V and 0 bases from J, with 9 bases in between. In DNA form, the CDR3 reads TGTGCCAGTAGTATGGACCCTAGCTCCTACGAGCAGTACTTC. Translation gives CASSMDPSSYEQYF.

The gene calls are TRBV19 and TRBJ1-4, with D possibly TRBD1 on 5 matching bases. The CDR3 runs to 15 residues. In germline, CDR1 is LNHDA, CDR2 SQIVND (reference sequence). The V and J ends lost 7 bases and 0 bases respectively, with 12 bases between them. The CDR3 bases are TGTGCCAGTACAGATCGGGGCGCAACTAATGAAAAACTGTTTTTT. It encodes CASTDRGATNEKLFF.

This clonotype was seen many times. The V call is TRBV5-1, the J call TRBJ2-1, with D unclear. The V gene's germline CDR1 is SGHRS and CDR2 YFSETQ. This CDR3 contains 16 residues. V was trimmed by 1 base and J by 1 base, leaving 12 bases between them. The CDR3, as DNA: TGCGCCAGCAGCTTGTCGGACCTCTCTTCCTACAATGAGCAGTTCTTC. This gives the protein CASSLSDLSSYNEQFF. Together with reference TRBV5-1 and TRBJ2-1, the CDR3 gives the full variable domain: KAGVTQTPRYLIKTRGQQVTLSCSPISGHRSVSWYQQTPGQGLQFLFEYFSETQRNKGNFPGRFSGRQFSNSRSEMNVSTLELGDSALYLCASSLSDLSSYNEQFFGPGTRLTVL.

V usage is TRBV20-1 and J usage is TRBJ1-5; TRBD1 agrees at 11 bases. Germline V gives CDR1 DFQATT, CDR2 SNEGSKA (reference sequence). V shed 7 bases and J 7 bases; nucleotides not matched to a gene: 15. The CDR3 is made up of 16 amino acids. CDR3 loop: CSVRPSGTGGEQPQHF. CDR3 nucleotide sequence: TGCAGTGTCAGACCCTCCGGGACAGGGGGAGAACAGCCCCAGCATTTT.

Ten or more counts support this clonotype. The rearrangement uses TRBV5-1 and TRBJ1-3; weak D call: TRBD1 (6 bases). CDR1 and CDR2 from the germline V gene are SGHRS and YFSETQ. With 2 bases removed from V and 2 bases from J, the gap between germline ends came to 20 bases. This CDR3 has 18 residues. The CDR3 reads CASSFLPPRQGTGNTIYF. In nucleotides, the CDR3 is TGCGCCAGCAGCTTTCTTCCACCCCGGCAGGGGACTGGAAACACCATATATTTT. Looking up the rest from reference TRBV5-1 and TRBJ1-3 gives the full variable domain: KAGVTQTPRYLIKTRGQQVTLSCSPISGHRSVSWYQQTPGQGLQFLFEYFSETQRNKGNFPGRFSGRQFSNSRSEMNVSTLELGDSALYLCASSFLPPRQGTGNTIYFGEGSWLTVV.

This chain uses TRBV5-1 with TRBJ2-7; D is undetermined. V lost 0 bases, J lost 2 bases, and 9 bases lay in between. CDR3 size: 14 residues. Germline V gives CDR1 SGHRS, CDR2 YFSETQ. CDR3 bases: TGCGCCAGCAGCTTGGATTCGGCAACCTACGAGCAGTACTTC. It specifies CASSLDSATYEQYF.

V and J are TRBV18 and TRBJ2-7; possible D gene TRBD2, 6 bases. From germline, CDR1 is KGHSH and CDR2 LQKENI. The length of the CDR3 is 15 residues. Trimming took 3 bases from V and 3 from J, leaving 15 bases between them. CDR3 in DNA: TGTGCCAGCTCACCCACGGGACGCGGGGACTACGAGCAGTACTTC. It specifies CASSPTGRGDYEQYF.

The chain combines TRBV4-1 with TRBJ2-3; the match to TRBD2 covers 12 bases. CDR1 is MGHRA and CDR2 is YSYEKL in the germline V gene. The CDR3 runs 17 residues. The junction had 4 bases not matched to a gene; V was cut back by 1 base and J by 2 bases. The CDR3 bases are TGCGCCAGCAGCCAAGGTCTAGCGGGAGGGCCCACAGATACGCAGTATTTT. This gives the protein CASSQGLAGGPTDTQYF.

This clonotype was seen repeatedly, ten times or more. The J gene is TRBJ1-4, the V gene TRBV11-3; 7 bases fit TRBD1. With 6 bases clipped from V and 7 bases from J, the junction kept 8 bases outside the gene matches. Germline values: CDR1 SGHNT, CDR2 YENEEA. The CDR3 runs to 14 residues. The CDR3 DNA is TGTGCCAGCAGTCCAGGGGGTGTGGGTGAAAAACTGTTTTTT. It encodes CASSPGGVGEKLFF.

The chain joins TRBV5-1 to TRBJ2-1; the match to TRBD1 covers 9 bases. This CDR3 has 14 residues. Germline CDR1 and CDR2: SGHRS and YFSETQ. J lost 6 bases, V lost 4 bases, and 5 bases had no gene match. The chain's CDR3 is CASSQTTGGNEQFF. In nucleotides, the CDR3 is TGCGCCAGCAGCCAAACGACAGGGGGCAATGAGCAGTTCTTC.

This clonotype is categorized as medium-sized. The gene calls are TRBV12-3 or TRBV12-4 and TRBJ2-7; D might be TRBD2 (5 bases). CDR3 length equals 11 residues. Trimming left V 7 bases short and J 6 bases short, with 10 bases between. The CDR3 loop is CASKEAAEQYF. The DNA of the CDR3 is TGTGCCAGCAAGGAGGCTGCCGAGCAGTACTTC.

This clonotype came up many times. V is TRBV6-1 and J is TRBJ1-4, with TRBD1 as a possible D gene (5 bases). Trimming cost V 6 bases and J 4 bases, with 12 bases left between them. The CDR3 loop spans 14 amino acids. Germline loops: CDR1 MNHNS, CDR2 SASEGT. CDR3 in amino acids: CASSPDTLNEKLFF. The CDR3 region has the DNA TGTGCCAGCAGCCCGGACACACTTAATGAAAAACTGTTTTTT.

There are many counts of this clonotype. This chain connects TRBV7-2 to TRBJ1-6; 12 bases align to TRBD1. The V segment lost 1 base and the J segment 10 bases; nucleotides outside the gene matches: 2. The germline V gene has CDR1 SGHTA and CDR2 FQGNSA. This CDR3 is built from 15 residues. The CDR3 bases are TGTGCCAGCAGCTTAGGGGGACAGGGGGCGTCACCCCTCCACTTT. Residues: CASSLGGQGASPLHF.

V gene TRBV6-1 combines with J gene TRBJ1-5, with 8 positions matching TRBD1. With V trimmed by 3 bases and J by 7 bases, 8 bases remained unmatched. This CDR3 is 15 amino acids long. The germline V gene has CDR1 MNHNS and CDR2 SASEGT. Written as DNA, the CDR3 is TGTGCCAGCAGTGAGCCGACAGGGGCTAGGCAGCCCCAGCATTTT. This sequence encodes CASSEPTGARQPQHF.

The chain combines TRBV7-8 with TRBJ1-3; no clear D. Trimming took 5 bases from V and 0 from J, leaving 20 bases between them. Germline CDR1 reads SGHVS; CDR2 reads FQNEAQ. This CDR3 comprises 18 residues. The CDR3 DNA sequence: TGTGCCAGCAGCGCCGTGGGGATAGGGTCGGTCTCTGGAAACACCATATATTTT. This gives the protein CASSAVGIGSVSGNTIYF.

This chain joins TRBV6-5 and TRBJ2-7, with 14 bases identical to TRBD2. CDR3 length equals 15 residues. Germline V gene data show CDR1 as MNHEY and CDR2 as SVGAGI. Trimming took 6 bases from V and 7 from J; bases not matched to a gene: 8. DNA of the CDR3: TGTGCCAGCAGCTCGGGACTAGCGGGAGTGGGGGAGCAGTACTTC. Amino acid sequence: CASSSGLAGVGEQYF.

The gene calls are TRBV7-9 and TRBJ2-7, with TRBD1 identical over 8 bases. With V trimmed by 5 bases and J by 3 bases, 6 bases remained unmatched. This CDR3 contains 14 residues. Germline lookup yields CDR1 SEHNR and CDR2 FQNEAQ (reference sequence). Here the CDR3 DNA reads TGTGCCAGCAGCACTGGGACAGGCCACTACGAGCAGTACTTC. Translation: CASSTGTGHYEQYF.

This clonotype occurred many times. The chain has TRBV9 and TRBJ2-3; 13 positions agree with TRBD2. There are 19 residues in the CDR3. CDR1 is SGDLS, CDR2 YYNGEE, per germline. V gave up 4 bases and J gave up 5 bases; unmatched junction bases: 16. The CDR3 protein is CASSPRLAGGGPGGDTQYF. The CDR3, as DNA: TGTGCCAGCAGCCCCCGACTAGCGGGAGGAGGTCCCGGGGGAGATACGCAGTATTTT.

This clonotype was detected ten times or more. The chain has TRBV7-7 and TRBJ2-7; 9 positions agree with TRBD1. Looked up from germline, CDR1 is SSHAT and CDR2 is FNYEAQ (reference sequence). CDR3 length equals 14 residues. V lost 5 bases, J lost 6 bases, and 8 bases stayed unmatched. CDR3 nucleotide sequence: TGTGCCAGCAGCGCCGCCGGGACAGGGAGCGAGCAGTACTTC. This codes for CASSAAGTGSEQYF.

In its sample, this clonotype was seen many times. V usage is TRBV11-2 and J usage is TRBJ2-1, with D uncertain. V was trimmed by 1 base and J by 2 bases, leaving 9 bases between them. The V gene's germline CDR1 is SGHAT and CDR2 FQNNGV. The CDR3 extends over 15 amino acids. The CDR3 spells CASSLVGSPYNEQFF. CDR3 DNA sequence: TGTGCCAGCAGCTTAGTAGGGTCCCCCTACAATGAGCAGTTCTTC.

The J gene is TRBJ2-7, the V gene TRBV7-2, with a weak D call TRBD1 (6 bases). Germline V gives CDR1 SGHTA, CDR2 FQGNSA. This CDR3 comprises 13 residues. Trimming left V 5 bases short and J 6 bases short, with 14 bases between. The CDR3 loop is CASSPQGNGEQYF. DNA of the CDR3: TGTGCCAGCAGCCCCCAGGGGAACGGCGAGCAGTACTTC.